The 19 T cell receptor beta chains listed next were all sequenced from one sample in a study of blood T cell repertoires in COVID-19. The protocol was immunoSEQ multiplex PCR, while the TCRdb copy is restricted to in-frame clones and leaves out a portion. The table shows approximately 14,000 clones, with 75% to 90% occurring only once. The sample was peripheral blood. Source of these receptors: a man aged 35-49 years with active or convalescent COVID-19.

The chain couples TRBV6-5 to TRBJ1-6; 8 nucleotides agree with TRBD1. The CDR3 extends over 14 amino acids. J lost 9 bases, V lost 2 bases, and 3 bases had no gene match. Germline CDR1 MNHEY, CDR2 SVGAGI. The CDR3 protein is CASSYDRGISPLHF. As DNA, the CDR3 is TGTGCCAGCAGTTACGACAGGGGAATTTCACCCCTCCACTTT.

The chain uses TRBV27 and TRBJ1-5; 11 bases are a match to TRBD1. Germline CDR1 and CDR2: MNHEY and SMNVEV (reference sequence). V shed 2 bases and J 4 bases; nucleotides not matched to a gene: 1. The CDR3 length is 15 residues. In DNA form, the CDR3 reads TGTGCCAGCAGTTTAGGGACAGGGGGTAATCAGCCCCAGCATTTT. This codes for CASSLGTGGNQPQHF.

In DNA form, the CDR3 reads TGCGCCAGCACCGGATCCCCCAGGGGAAGTCAGCCCCAGCATTTT. This translates into CASTGSPRGSQPQHF. The chain is built from TRBV10-2 and TRBJ1-5; D perhaps matches TRBD1 (6 bases). V was clipped by 7 bases and J by 6 bases, with 19 bases between them. Germline V CDR1 and CDR2: WSHSY, SAAADI. The length of the CDR3 is 15 residues.

The chain combines TRBV5-1 with TRBJ2-5; possibly TRBD1 for D (5 bases). V lost 4 bases, J lost 5 bases, and 15 bases lay in between. This CDR3 has 14 amino acids. CDR1 SGHRS and CDR2 YFSETQ come from the germline V gene. CDR3 amino acids: CASSLLGHRETQYF. For the CDR3, the DNA is TGCGCCAGCAGCCTCTTGGGGCATCGGGAGACCCAGTACTTC. Together with reference TRBV5-1 and TRBJ2-5, the CDR3 gives the full variable domain: KAGVTQTPRYLIKTRGQQVTLSCSPISGHRSVSWYQQTPGQGLQFLFEYFSETQRNKGNFPGRFSGRQFSNSRSEMNVSTLELGDSALYLCASSLLGHRETQYFGPGTRLLVL.

The chain joins TRBV6-5 to TRBJ2-7, with D possibly matching TRBD1 (5 bases). There are 14 residues in the CDR3. Trimming stripped 2 bases from V and 2 bases from J, with 10 bases between. Germline CDR1 reads MNHEY; CDR2 reads SVGAGI. The CDR3 nucleotides are TGTGCCAGCAGTTACAGACAGACAACCTACGAGCAGTACTTC. It is translated as CASSYRQTTYEQYF.

The rearrangement joins TRBV28 to TRBJ1-2; possible D gene TRBD1, 6 bases. V gave up 9 bases and J gave up 5 bases, with 10 bases separating them. The CDR3 sequence is 11 residues long. Germline CDR1 is MDHEN and CDR2 is SYDVKM. The CDR3: CASTQGYGYTF. The CDR3 DNA reads TGTGCCAGTACCCAGGGGTATGGCTACACCTTC.

A single count supports this clone. The chain joins TRBV28 to TRBJ1-1; the D gene is possibly TRBD1 (5 bases). Trimming removed 3 bases at V and 4 bases at J, with 9 bases between. This CDR3 is built from 13 residues. Per the germline V gene, CDR1 is MDHEN and CDR2 is SYDVKM. CDR3 amino acids: CASSLVGGTEAFF. In DNA, the CDR3 is TGTGCCAGCAGTTTGGTGGGGGGCACTGAAGCTTTCTTT.

The chain employs TRBV5-8 and TRBJ1-2, with TRBD1 as a possible D gene (5 bases). Germline CDR1 reads SGHTS; CDR2 reads YDEGEE. Trimming took 5 bases from V and 7 from J, leaving 9 bases between them. The CDR3 runs 11 residues. The CDR3 bases are TGTGCCAGCAGTCCAGGGTTTGGCTACACCTTC. Its protein product is CASSPGFGYTF.

The sample holds a few counts of this clone. The chain recombines TRBV3-1 (or the pseudogene TRBV3-2) with TRBJ1-3; TRBD1 matches 7 bases. Germline values: CDR1 LGHDT, CDR2 YNNKEL (reference sequence). J gave up 2 bases and V 3 bases, and 1 base lay outside the gene matches. CDR3 length: 14 residues. CDR3 DNA sequence: TGTGCCAGCAGCCACCAGGGGGCTGGAAACACCATATATTTT. Encoded protein: CASSHQGAGNTIYF.

This chain joins TRBV4-2 and TRBJ1-5, with D possibly TRBD1 on 5 matching bases. V was pared by 0 bases and J by 6 bases, with 12 bases between. The CDR3 runs 15 residues. Germline V gives CDR1 LGHNA, CDR2 YNFKEQ. CDR3 DNA: TGTGCCAGCAGCCAAGAAGACTCGGGGGGTCAGCCCCAGCATTTT. This sequence encodes CASSQEDSGGQPQHF.

This clone was found once. J is TRBJ2-7 and V is TRBV18; 7 nucleotides agree with TRBD1. J lost 7 bases, V lost 2 bases, and 8 bases had no gene match. The germline V gene has CDR1 KGHSH and CDR2 LQKENI. The CDR3 is 14 amino acids. CDR3 in amino acids: CASSPGTVPLEQYF. CDR3 in DNA: TGTGCCAGCTCACCAGGGACAGTACCTTTGGAGCAGTACTTC. The whole variable domain, remainder taken from reference TRBV18 and TRBJ2-7, is NAGVMQNPRHLVRRRGQEARLRCSPMKGHSHVYWYRQLPEEGLKFMVYLQKENIIDESGMPKERFSAEFPKEGPSILRIQQVVRGDSAAYFCASSPGTVPLEQYFGPGTRLTVT.

The V and J genes are TRBV2 and TRBJ1-2; possible D gene TRBD1, 6 bases. The CDR3 extends over 15 amino acids. The germline V gene encodes CDR1 SNHLY and CDR2 FYNNEI. V was cut by 0 bases and J by 8 bases, with 16 bases left in between. CDR3 sequence: CASSEALKQGQGYTF. CDR3 sequence (DNA): TGTGCCAGCAGTGAAGCGTTGAAACAGGGCCAGGGCTACACCTTC.

The chain employs TRBV19 and TRBJ1-2; 7 bases are shared with TRBD1. V dropped 4 bases and J dropped 6; count of bases not matched to a gene: 8. The germline V gene encodes CDR1 LNHDA and CDR2 SQIVND (reference sequence). The length of the CDR3 is 14 residues. Written as DNA, the CDR3 is TGTGCCAGTAGTACCAGGGACAGACGCAATGGCTACACCTTC. This translates into CASSTRDRRNGYTF.

The V and J genes are TRBV28 and TRBJ2-7; TRBD2 might be the D (5 bases). This CDR3 is 13 amino acids long. Trimming cost V 8 bases and J 2 bases, with 13 bases left between them. Germline V lookup: CDR1 MDHEN, CDR2 SYDVKM. CDR3 in amino acids: CASSADLPYEQYF. CDR3 sequence (DNA): TGTGCCAGCTCAGCGGACTTGCCCTACGAGCAGTACTTC. Full variable domain (outside the CDR3, taken from reference TRBV28 and TRBJ2-7): DVKVTQSSRYLVKRTGEKVFLECVQDMDHENMFWYRQDPGLGLRLIYFSYDVKMKEKGDIPEGYSVSREKKERFSLILESASTNQTSMYLCASSADLPYEQYFGPGTRLTVT.

The count of this clone is one. The V and J genes are TRBV10-1 and TRBJ2-3; D is unclear. From germline, CDR1 is WNHNN and CDR2 SYGVQD (reference sequence). V lost 0 bases and J 0 bases, leaving 7 bases between the germline ends. This CDR3 has 15 residues. This chain's CDR3 is CASSESSTSTDTQYF. The CDR3 DNA follows: TGCGCCAGCAGTGAGTCGAGCACTAGCACAGATACGCAGTATTTT.

This rearrangement joins TRBV6-5 to TRBJ2-7; TRBD1 might be the D (6 bases). V dropped 8 bases and J dropped 6 bases, with 17 bases sitting between them. The CDR3 is 13 amino acids. Germline lookup yields CDR1 MNHEY and CDR2 SVGAGI. DNA for the CDR3: TGTGCCAGCGGAGCGGTACAGGGTGGCGAGCAGTACTTC. Protein sequence: CASGAVQGGEQYF.

The rearrangement uses TRBV4-3 and TRBJ2-7; TRBD1 agrees at 9 bases. This CDR3 spans 14 amino acids. V lost 5 bases to trimming and J lost 3 bases; unmatched junction nucleotides: 5. Looked up from germline, CDR1 is LGHNA and CDR2 is YSLEER. CDR3 sequence reads: CASSKGQGRYEQYF. The CDR3 coding sequence is TGCGCCAGCAGCAAAGGACAGGGGCGCTACGAGCAGTACTTC.

J is TRBJ1-1 and V is TRBV27; a possible D gene is TRBD1 (6 bases). Germline CDR1 reads MNHEY; CDR2 reads SMNVEV (reference sequence). Trimming pared 0 bases from V and 3 bases from J, leaving 8 bases between. The CDR3 contains 14 residues. The DNA for the CDR3 is TGTGCCAGCAGTTTATCAAGACAGGACACTGAAGCTTTCTTT. The encoded protein is CASSLSRQDTEAFF.

V and J are TRBV9 and TRBJ2-1, with D perhaps matching TRBD1 (6 bases). This CDR3 is 15 amino acids long. Germline loops: CDR1 SGDLS, CDR2 YYNGEE. The germline V and J ends were trimmed by 4 bases and 6 bases, with 17 bases remaining between them. CDR3 sequence reads: CASSQTGGMGNEQFF. The CDR3 DNA follows: TGTGCCAGCAGCCAGACTGGGGGCATGGGCAATGAGCAGTTCTTC.